Listed here are 5 T cell receptor beta chains from one sample, sequenced in a study of blood T cell repertoires in COVID-19. Produced via immunoSEQ multiplex PCR; TCRdb's table is partial and in-frame only. Of roughly 160,000 clones detected, just under 85% appear once; the ten largest clones hold about 8.8%. The specimen sequenced was peripheral blood. These receptors were collected from an elderly woman with COVID-19, enrolled during active disease.

This sequence joins TRBV15 and TRBJ2-7; D is perhaps TRBD2 (6 bases). The CDR3 consists of 14 residues. V was cut by 4 bases and J by 4 bases, with 14 bases left in between. Germline-derived CDR1 and CDR2 are LNHNV and YYDKDF (reference sequence). CDR3 bases: TGTGCCACCAGCAAGGGCGGGACCTATTACGAGCAGTACTTC. This sequence encodes CATSKGGTYYEQYF. Full variable domain (rest looked up from reference TRBV15 and TRBJ2-7): DAMVIQNPRYQVTQFGKPVTLSCSQTLNHNVMYWYQQKSSQAPKLLFHYYDKDFNNEADTPDNFQSRRPNTSFCFLDIRSPGLGDTAMYLCATSKGGTYYEQYFGPGTRLTVT.

This chain uses TRBV5-1 with TRBJ2-1, with D possibly matching TRBD1 (5 bases). Trimming took 0 bases from V and 9 from J, leaving 16 bases between them. This CDR3 has 15 amino acids. Germline values: CDR1 SGHRS, CDR2 YFSETQ. DNA of the CDR3: TGCGCCAGCAGCTTGGCCGCGCAGGGTGTAGGTGAGCAGTTCTTC. The encoded protein is CASSLAAQGVGEQFF. The entire variable domain, with the rest obtained from reference TRBV5-1 and TRBJ2-1, is as follows: KAGVTQTPRYLIKTRGQQVTLSCSPISGHRSVSWYQQTPGQGLQFLFEYFSETQRNKGNFPGRFSGRQFSNSRSEMNVSTLELGDSALYLCASSLAAQGVGEQFFGPGTRLTVL.

CDR3 in DNA: TGTGCCAGCAGCTTTTGCGGACTAGCGGGATGGGTGACAGATACGCAGTATTTT. Protein product: CASSFCGLAGWVTDTQYF. This chain links TRBV7-4 with TRBJ2-3; 12 nucleotides align to TRBD2. This CDR3 is 18 amino acids long. V gave up 3 bases and J gave up 3 bases; unmatched junction bases: 10. Germline V gene data show CDR1 as SGHVT and CDR2 as SQSDAQ.

This chain links TRBV7-9 with TRBJ1-1; D not resolved. The CDR3 loop spans 15 amino acids. Between the trimmed V and J ends, which lost 5 bases and 3 bases, there was a span of 16 bases. Germline loops: CDR1 SEHNR, CDR2 FQNEAQ (reference sequence). The CDR3 DNA reads TGTGCCAGCAGCCGACTGTCGGGGTTGTACACTGAAGCTTTCTTT. Amino acids: CASSRLSGLYTEAFF.

V and J are TRBV27 and TRBJ2-2; D is unclear. The CDR3 covers 13 residues. Germline CDR1 reads MNHEY; CDR2 reads SMNVEV (reference sequence). V shed 5 bases and J shed 3 bases, with 7 bases lying between them. The CDR3 nucleotides are TGTGCCAGCAGTCCCTCGTACACCGGGGAGCTGTTTTTT. Translating gives CASSPSYTGELFF.